These T cell receptor beta chains were read from a single sample in a study of blood T cell repertoires in COVID-19. Profiling relied on immunoSEQ multiplex PCR, and the TCRdb table lists in-frame clones only, not all of them. The sample gives around 250,000 clones, roughly four fifths of which show up once; roughly 3.2% is in the top ten. Sequences were obtained from PBMCs or T cells enriched from blood (not recorded which). These receptors came from a man aged 45-65 years who had recovered from COVID-19. CDR3s include the opening cysteine and the closing phenylalanine or tryptophan. Fields, in order: clone size, J gene, D gene, CDR3 length, V gene, CDR3 protein, CDR3 DNA. The D gene is left open where the match is weak. Where a row states a size, it is once, few, many or the class of an expanded clone; other rows omit it.

>NA|TRBJ2-2|TRBD2|16|TRBV28
CASSWGLAGQVGELFF
TGTGCCAGCAGTTGGGGACTAGCGGGACAAGTCGGGGAGCTGTTTTTT
>NA|TRBJ2-2|NA|16|TRBV9
CASSVAFGANTGELFF
TGTGCCAGCAGCGTAGCTTTCGGTGCGAACACCGGGGAGCTGTTTTTT
>NA|TRBJ2-2|NA|16|TRBV4-3
CASSQPGGTLVGELFF
TGCGCCAGCAGCCAACCAGGCGGGACTTTAGTCGGGGAGCTGTTTTTT
>NA|TRBJ1-2|NA|13|TRBV27
CASSLITGRGYTF
TGTGCCAGCAGTTTAATCACAGGCCGAGGCTACACCTTC
>NA|TRBJ1-4|NA|15|TRBV25-1
CASSDRGVANEKLFF
TGTGCCAGCAGTGACAGGGGCGTAGCTAATGAAAAACTGTTTTTT
>NA|TRBJ2-5|NA|12|TRBV14
CASSSSRETQYF
TGTGCCAGCAGTTCGTCCCGAGAGACCCAGTACTTC
>few|TRBJ1-5|NA|14|TRBV7-9
CASSLEQLNQPQHF
TGTGCCAGCAGCTTAGAACAGCTGAATCAGCCCCAGCATTTT
>many|TRBJ2-1|NA|16|TRBV24-1
CATSERTKPSGNEQFF
TGTGCCACCAGTGAGAGAACCAAACCTTCGGGTAATGAGCAGTTCTTC
>NA|TRBJ1-6|TRBD1|17|TRBV5-1
CASSWGQSLNYNSPLHF
TGCGCCAGCAGCTGGGGACAGTCCTTAAACTATAATTCACCCCTCCACTTT
>many|TRBJ2-1|NA|11|TRBV20-1
CSAPSGPEQFF
TGCAGTGCTCCAAGCGGGCCCGAGCAGTTCTTC
>NA|TRBJ2-5|NA|15|TRBV19
CASGFRRGSQETQYF
TGTGCCAGTGGATTTCGGAGGGGCAGCCAAGAGACCCAGTACTTC
>once|TRBJ2-7|TRBD2|13|TRBV10-1
CASSESGTYEQYF
TGCGCCAGCAGTGAAAGCGGGACGTACGAGCAGTACTTC
>few|TRBJ2-2|NA|14|TRBV27
CASSLAGYTGELFF
TGTGCCAGCAGTTTAGCGGGTTACACCGGGGAGCTGTTTTTT
>once|TRBJ2-3|TRBD2|18|TRBV6-4
CASRRTSGGAGGTDTQYF
TGTGCCAGCAGGAGGACTAGCGGGGGGGCAGGTGGCACAGATACGCAGTATTTT
>NA|TRBJ2-3|NA|14|TRBV9
CASSVEQYTDTQYF
TGTGCCAGCAGCGTAGAACAATACACAGATACGCAGTATTTT
>NA|TRBJ1-5|TRBD1|16|TRBV5-1
CASSLGTGGGNQPQHF
TGCGCCAGCAGCTTGGGGACAGGGGGCGGAAATCAGCCCCAGCATTTT
>once|TRBJ2-3|NA|13|TRBV30
CAWSVGSSYVQYF
TGTGCCTGGAGTGTGGGCAGCAGTTACGTGCAGTATTTT
>NA|TRBJ2-7|TRBD2|16|TRBV7-6
CASSRDGTSDFYEQYF
TGTGCCAGCAGTCGAGACGGGACTAGCGATTTCTACGAGCAGTACTTC
>NA|TRBJ1-6|NA|16|TRBV5-1
CASSPRGGADNSPLHF
TGCGCCAGCAGCCCGAGGGGGGGCGCGGACAATTCACCCCTCCACTTT
>NA|TRBJ2-7|NA|14|TRBV5-4
CASSSSGSSYEQYF
TGTGCCAGCAGCTCCTCCGGGAGCAGCTACGAGCAGTACTTC
>NA|TRBJ1-3|NA|15|TRBV9
CASSARGGPGNTIYF
TGTGCCAGCAGCGCCCGGGGGGGGCCTGGAAACACCATATATTTT
>NA|TRBJ1-2|TRBD1|14|TRBV5-4
CASSLRDRALSYTF
TGTGCCAGCAGCCTCCGGGACAGGGCTCTTTCTTACACCTTC
>NA|TRBJ2-2|TRBD2|16|TRBV9
CASSEEGGGPTGELFF
TGTGCCAGCAGTGAGGAGGGCGGGGGGCCCACCGGGGAGCTGTTTTTT
>NA|TRBJ1-4|TRBD1|17|TRBV5-1
CASSLGTGKATNEKLFF
TGCGCCAGCAGCCTCGGGACAGGCAAGGCAACTAATGAAAAACTGTTTTTT
>NA|TRBJ2-2|NA|15|TRBV15
CATSSFSGDTGELFF
TGTGCCACCAGCAGTTTTTCAGGGGACACCGGGGAGCTGTTTTTT
>NA|TRBJ1-6|NA|14|TRBV5-1
CASSFGEISSPLHF
TGCGCCAGCAGCTTTGGGGAGATATCCTCACCCCTCCACTTT
>NA|TRBJ2-3|TRBD2|17|TRBV7-9
CASSLAGTSGFTDTQYF
TGTGCCAGCAGCTTAGCTGGGACTAGCGGGTTCACAGATACGCAGTATTTT
>NA|TRBJ2-1|TRBD2|16|TRBV19
CASSPRLAGGPDEQFF
TGTGCCAGTAGTCCTAGGCTAGCGGGAGGGCCGGATGAGCAGTTCTTC
>NA|TRBJ2-7|NA|13|TRBV6-5
CASKAQISYEQYF
TGTGCCAGCAAGGCACAGATCTCCTACGAGCAGTACTTC
>few|TRBJ1-2|TRBD1|15|TRBV28
CASSYPTGADYGYTF
TGTGCCAGCAGTTACCCGACAGGGGCTGACTATGGCTACACCTTC
>NA|TRBJ2-1|NA|16|TRBV15
CATSRELAEVYNEQFF
TGTGCCACCAGCAGAGAGTTAGCGGAGGTCTACAATGAGCAGTTCTTC
>NA|TRBJ1-4|NA|15|TRBV7-2
CASSPDTAANEKLFF
TGTGCCAGCAGTCCGGACACCGCCGCTAATGAAAAACTGTTTTTT
>NA|TRBJ2-1|TRBD1|17|TRBV28
CASTDYVGTVLYNEQFF
TGTGCCAGCACTGATTATGTTGGGACAGTGTTATACAATGAGCAGTTCTTC
>NA|TRBJ1-5|TRBD1|16|TRBV6-1
CASSEAGTGEDQPQHF
TGTGCCAGCAGTGAAGCAGGGACAGGGGAGGATCAGCCCCAGCATTTT
>NA|TRBJ2-7|TRBD2|15|TRBV19
CASSIGATSSYEQYF
TGTGCCAGTAGTATAGGGGCGACTAGCAGCTACGAGCAGTACTTC
>NA|TRBJ2-3|NA|14|TRBV5-1
CASSETSGGVTQYF
TGCGCCAGCAGCGAAACCTCTGGGGGCGTGACGCAGTATTTT
>NA|TRBJ2-1|TRBD1|14|TRBV5-1
CASSRDRSYNEQFF
TGCGCCAGCAGCCGGGACAGGTCGTACAATGAGCAGTTCTTC
>NA|TRBJ1-2|NA|14|TRBV6-5
CASSYATGIYGYTF
TGTGCCAGCAGTTACGCGACAGGAATCTATGGCTACACCTTC
>NA|TRBJ2-2|TRBD2|18|TRBV28
CASSTNPGLAGATGELFF
TGTGCCAGCAGCACGAACCCGGGACTAGCGGGAGCCACCGGGGAGCTGTTTTTT
>NA|TRBJ1-1|NA|12|TRBV19
CASSGRVTEAFF
TGTGCCAGTAGTGGCAGGGTCACTGAAGCTTTCTTT
>NA|TRBJ1-1|NA|14|TRBV19
CASSIKSQGSEAFF
TGTGCCAGTAGTATAAAATCCCAGGGCTCTGAAGCTTTCTTT
>NA|TRBJ1-6|NA|14|TRBV6-6
CASSWTVDNSPLHF
TGTGCCAGCAGTTGGACAGTAGATAATTCACCCCTCCACTTT
>NA|TRBJ2-5|TRBD2|18|TRBV19
CASSIDKGTSGHQETQYF
TGTGCCAGTAGTATAGATAAAGGGACTAGCGGGCATCAAGAGACCCAGTACTTC
>NA|TRBJ2-3|NA|14|TRBV5-6
CASSSGQLADTQYF
TGTGCCAGCAGCTCTGGACAGTTGGCAGATACGCAGTATTTT
>NA|TRBJ2-7|TRBD2|14|TRBV6-1
CASSEFGGAYEQYF
TGTGCCAGCAGTGAATTTGGGGGGGCCTACGAGCAGTACTTC
>NA|TRBJ2-7|TRBD1|16|TRBV28
CASSLPNGQGSYEQYF
TGTGCCAGCAGTTTGCCGAACGGACAGGGGTCCTACGAGCAGTACTTC
>NA|TRBJ2-5|NA|11|TRBV19
CAAGSRETQYF
TGTGCCGCAGGGTCCCGAGAGACCCAGTACTTC
>NA|TRBJ2-5|TRBD2|16|TRBV2
CASTSGGSTLQETQYF
TGTGCCAGCACAAGCGGGGGGTCCACCCTACAAGAGACCCAGTACTTC
>few|TRBJ1-5|NA|13|TRBV18
CASSPKGNQPQHF
TGTGCCAGCTCACCGAAGGGGAATCAGCCCCAGCATTTT